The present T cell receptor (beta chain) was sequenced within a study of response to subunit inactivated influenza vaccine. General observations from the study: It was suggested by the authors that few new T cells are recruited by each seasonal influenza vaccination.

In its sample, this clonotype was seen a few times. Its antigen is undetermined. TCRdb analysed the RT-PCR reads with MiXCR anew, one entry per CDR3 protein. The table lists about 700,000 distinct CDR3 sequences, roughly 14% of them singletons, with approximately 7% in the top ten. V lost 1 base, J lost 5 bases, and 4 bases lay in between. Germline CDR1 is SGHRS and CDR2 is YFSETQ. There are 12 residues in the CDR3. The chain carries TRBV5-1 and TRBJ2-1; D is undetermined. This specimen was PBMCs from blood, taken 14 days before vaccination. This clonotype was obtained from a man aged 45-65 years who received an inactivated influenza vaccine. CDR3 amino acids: CASSLTNNEQFF. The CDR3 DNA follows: TGCGCCAGCAGCTTGACAAACAATGAGCAGTTCTTC.